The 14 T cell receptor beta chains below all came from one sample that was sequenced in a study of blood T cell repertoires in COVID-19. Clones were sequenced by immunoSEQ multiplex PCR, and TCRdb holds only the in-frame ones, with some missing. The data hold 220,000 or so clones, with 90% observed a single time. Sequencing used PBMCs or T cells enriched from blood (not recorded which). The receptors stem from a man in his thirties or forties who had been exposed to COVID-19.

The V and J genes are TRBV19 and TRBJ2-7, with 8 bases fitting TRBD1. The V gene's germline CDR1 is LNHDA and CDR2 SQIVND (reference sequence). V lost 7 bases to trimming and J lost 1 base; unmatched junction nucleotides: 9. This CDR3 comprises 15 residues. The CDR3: CASTTGQGWSYEQYF. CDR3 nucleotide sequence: TGTGCCAGTACCACCGGACAGGGTTGGTCCTACGAGCAGTACTTC.

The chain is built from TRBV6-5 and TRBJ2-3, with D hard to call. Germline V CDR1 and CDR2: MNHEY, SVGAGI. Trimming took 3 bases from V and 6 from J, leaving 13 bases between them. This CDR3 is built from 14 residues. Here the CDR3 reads CASSYGDSRDTQYF. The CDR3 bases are TGTGCCAGCAGTTATGGAGATTCACGGGATACGCAGTATTTT.

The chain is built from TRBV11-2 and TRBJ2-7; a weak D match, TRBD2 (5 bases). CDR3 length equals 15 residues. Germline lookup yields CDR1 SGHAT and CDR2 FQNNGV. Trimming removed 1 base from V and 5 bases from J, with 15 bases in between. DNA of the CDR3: TGTGCCAGCAGCTTAGGGGCTAGCCAGCATCACGAGCAGTACTTC. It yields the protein CASSLGASQHHEQYF.

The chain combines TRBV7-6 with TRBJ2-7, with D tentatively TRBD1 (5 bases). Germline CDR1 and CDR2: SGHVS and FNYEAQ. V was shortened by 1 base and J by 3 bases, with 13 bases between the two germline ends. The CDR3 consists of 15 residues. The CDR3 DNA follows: TGTGCCAGCAGCTTAGAAGTTTCAGGGTTCTACGAGCAGTACTTC. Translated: CASSLEVSGFYEQYF. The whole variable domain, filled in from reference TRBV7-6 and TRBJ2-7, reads GAGVSQSPRYKVTKRGQDVALRCDPISGHVSLYWYRQALGQGPEFLTYFNYEAQQDKSGLPNDRFSAERPEGSISTLTIQRTEQRDSAMYRCASSLEVSGFYEQYFGPGTRLTVT.

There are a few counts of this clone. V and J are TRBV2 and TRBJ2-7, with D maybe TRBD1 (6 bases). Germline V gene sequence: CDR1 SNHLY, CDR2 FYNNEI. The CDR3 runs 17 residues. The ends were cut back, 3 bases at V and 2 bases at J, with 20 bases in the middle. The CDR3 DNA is TGTGCCAGCAGTGAGCTGCCTGGGGGCCCCTATACCTACGAGCAGTACTTC. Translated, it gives CASSELPGGPYTYEQYF.

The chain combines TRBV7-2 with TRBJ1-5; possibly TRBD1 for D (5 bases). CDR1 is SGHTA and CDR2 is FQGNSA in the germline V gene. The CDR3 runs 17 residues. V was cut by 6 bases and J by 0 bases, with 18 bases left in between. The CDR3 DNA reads TGTGCCAGCAGTCCTAGACGGGAGGGGACTAGCAATCAGCCCCAGCATTTT. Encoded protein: CASSPRREGTSNQPQHF.

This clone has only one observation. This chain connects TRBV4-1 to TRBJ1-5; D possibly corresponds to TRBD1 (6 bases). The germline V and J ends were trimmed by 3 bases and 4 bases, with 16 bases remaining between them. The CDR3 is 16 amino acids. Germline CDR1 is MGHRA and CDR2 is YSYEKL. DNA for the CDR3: TGCGCCAGCAGCCAGATAGACAGGACCAAAAATCAGCCCCAGCATTTT. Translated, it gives CASSQIDRTKNQPQHF.

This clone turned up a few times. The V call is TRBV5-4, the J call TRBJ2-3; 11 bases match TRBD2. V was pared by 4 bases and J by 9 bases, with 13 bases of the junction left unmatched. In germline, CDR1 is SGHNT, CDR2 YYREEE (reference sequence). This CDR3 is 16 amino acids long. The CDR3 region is CASSGTSGGPVGTQYF. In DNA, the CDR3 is TGTGCCAGCAGCGGAACTAGCGGGGGCCCTGTGGGGACGCAGTATTTT. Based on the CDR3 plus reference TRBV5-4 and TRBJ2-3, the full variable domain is ETGVTQSPTHLIKTRGQQVTLRCSSQSGHNTVSWYQQALGQGPQFIFQYYREEENGRGNFPPRFSGLQFPNYSSELNVNALELDDSALYLCASSGTSGGPVGTQYFGPGTRLTVL.

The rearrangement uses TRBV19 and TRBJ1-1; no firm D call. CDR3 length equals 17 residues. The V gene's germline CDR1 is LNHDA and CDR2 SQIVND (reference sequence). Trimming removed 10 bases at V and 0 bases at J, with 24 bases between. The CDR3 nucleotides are TGTGCCAAATCTAGTGGTAGGCATGGCCGTATGAACACTGAAGCTTTCTTT. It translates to CAKSSGRHGRMNTEAFF.

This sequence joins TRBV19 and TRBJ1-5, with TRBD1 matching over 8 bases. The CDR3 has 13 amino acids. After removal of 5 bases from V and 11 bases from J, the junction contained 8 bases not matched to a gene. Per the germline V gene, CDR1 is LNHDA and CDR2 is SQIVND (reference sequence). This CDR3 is CASSGQGYNAQHF. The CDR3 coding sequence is TGTGCCAGTAGTGGACAGGGTTATAACGCCCAGCATTTT.

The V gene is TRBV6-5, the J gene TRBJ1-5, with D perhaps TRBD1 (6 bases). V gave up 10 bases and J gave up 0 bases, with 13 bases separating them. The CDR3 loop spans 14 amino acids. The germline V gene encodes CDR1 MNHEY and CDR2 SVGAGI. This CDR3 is CATLTGTSNQPQHF. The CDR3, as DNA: TGTGCCACCCTAACAGGGACTAGCAATCAGCCCCAGCATTTT.

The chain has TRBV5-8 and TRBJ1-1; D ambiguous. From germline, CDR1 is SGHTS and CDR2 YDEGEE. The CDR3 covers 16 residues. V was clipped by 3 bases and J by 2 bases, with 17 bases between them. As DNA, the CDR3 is TGTGCCAGCAGCTATCGGGATGGGCAGGTAAACACTGAAGCTTTCTTT. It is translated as CASSYRDGQVNTEAFF.

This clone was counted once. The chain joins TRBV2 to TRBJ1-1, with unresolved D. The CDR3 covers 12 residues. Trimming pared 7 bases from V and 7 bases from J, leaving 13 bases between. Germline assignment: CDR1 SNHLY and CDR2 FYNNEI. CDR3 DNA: TGTGCCAGCACCGAACGGCGGGTTGAAGCTTTCTTT. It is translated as CASTERRVEAFF.

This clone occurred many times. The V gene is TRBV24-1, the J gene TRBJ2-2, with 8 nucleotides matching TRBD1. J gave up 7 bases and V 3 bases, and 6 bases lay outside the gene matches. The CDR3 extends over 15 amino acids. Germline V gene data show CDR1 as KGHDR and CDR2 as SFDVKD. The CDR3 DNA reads TGTGCCACCAGTGATCCGGACAGGGCAGGCGGGGAGCTGTTTTTT. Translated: CATSDPDRAGGELFF.